The 9 T cell receptor beta chains in this list originate from one sample, sequenced in a study of T cells after yellow fever vaccination. TCRdb analysed the 5' RACE reads with MiXCR anew, one entry per CDR3 protein. The sample lists some 500,000 distinct CDR3 sequences, approximately 12% occurring once. The material sequenced was PBMCs, taken on the day of the yellow fever booster vaccination. The receptors were sampled from a man aged 30 to 39 who received the YFV17D yellow fever vaccine.

There are a few counts of this clonotype. The V and J genes are TRBV4-3 and TRBJ2-7; 9 nucleotides agree with TRBD2. The CDR3 runs 16 residues. Germline lookup yields CDR1 LGHNA and CDR2 YSLEER. With 4 bases clipped from V and 2 bases from J, the junction kept 9 bases outside the gene matches. CDR3 residues: CASSRSRLAGPYEQYF. The CDR3, as DNA: TGCGCCAGCAGCCGGTCTCGGCTAGCGGGACCCTACGAGCAGTACTTC.

This clonotype was recorded a few times. The chain couples TRBV7-2 to TRBJ1-6; the D gene is possibly TRBD1 (5 bases). The CDR3 is 12 residues long. The germline V gene has CDR1 SGHTA and CDR2 FQGNSA. V shed 5 bases and J shed 17 bases, with 16 bases lying between them. This CDR3 is CASSPYSGTFHF. The CDR3 bases are TGTGCCAGCAGCCCCTACTCCGGGACTTTCCACTTT.

The genes are TRBV18 and TRBJ2-7, with a weak D call TRBD2 (5 bases). The germline V gene has CDR1 KGHSH and CDR2 LQKENI. CDR3 length equals 14 residues. V dropped 2 bases and J dropped 7 bases, with 15 bases sitting between them. The CDR3 loop reads CASSPVKGRKEQYF. Here the CDR3 DNA reads TGTGCCAGCTCACCAGTGAAAGGGAGAAAGGAGCAGTACTTC.

The chain is built from TRBV12-3 or TRBV12-4 and TRBJ2-3, with 8 bases fitting TRBD2. The CDR3 consists of 17 residues. V gave up 11 bases and J gave up 8 bases; unmatched junction bases: 24. CDR3 DNA sequence: TGTGCCTGCTGTCCCGAGGGTCGCGGGAGGAGCGGTGGTACGCAGTATTTT. Translated: CACCPEGRGRSGGTQYF.

The CDR3, as DNA: TGTGCCACCAGCAGAGATAAGGCCTATGAGCAGTTCTTC. As protein: CATSRDKAYEQFF. V and J are TRBV15 and TRBJ2-1; D is unresolved. CDR1 and CDR2 from the germline V gene are LNHNV and YYDKDF (reference sequence). CDR3 length equals 13 residues. The V end was cut by 0 bases, the J end by 8 bases, with 8 bases between.

This clonotype was counted between two and nine times. The V and J genes are TRBV3-1 and TRBJ2-7; 8 bases are a match to TRBD2. The CDR3 spans 15 residues. Germline-derived CDR1 and CDR2 are LGHDT and YNNKEL (reference sequence). The V and J ends lost 0 bases and 5 bases, in that order; junction bases with no gene match: 6. CDR3 amino acids: CASSQDSSGSNEQYF. The CDR3 DNA reads as TGTGCCAGCAGCCAAGATTCAAGCGGGAGCAACGAGCAGTACTTC.

This clonotype was counted between two and nine times. This rearrangement joins TRBV12-3 or TRBV12-4 to TRBJ1-3, with TRBD1 identical over 7 bases. This CDR3 contains 15 residues. Losses at the gene ends were 6 bases for V and 4 bases for J; bases not matched to a gene: 9. The CDR3 spells CASRTDREPGNTIYF. DNA for the CDR3: TGTGCCAGCAGGACTGACAGGGAACCCGGAAACACCATATATTTT.

The V and J genes are TRBV11-2 and TRBJ2-7, with 7 bases matching TRBD2. In germline, CDR1 is SGHAT, CDR2 FQNNGV. Trimming cost V 1 base and J 6 bases; bases outside gene matches: 6. CDR3 length: 14 residues. CDR3 amino acids: CASSLVAGASEQYF. CDR3 DNA sequence: TGTGCCAGCAGCTTAGTTGCGGGAGCAAGCGAGCAGTACTTC.

This clonotype was found a few times. This chain links TRBV14 with TRBJ1-6; D unclear. Germline V lookup: CDR1 SGHDN, CDR2 FVKESK. V lost 0 bases, J lost 9 bases, and 9 bases lay in between. The CDR3 contains 14 residues. Here the CDR3 DNA reads TGTGCCAGCAGCCAAGAGATCGTTACTTCACCCCTCCACTTT. This codes for CASSQEIVTSPLHF.